This entry concerns a single TCR beta chain. The antigen remains undetermined. The data are from a study of T cell responses to AZD1222 COVID-19 vaccine. Sequencing was performed with immunoSEQ multiplex PCR; in TCRdb, only in-frame clones are kept and a portion is missing. The sample yields about 93,000 clones, 85% to 90% seen once. Study findings and constraints: AZD1222 recipients seropositive at baseline numbered only 6 or 7.

The V gene's germline CDR1 is SGHTA and CDR2 FQGNSA. This CDR3 contains 15 residues. The J segment lost 2 bases and the V segment lost 3 bases, leaving 0 bases of the junction unmatched. The chain combines TRBV7-2 with TRBJ2-1; 11 bases fit TRBD2. This sequence was found in an adult who received the AZD1222 COVID-19 vaccine. The sequencing used peripheral blood, collected 28 days after the second AZD1222 dose. CDR3 in amino acids: CASSFSGGAYNEQFF. CDR3 nucleotides: TGTGCCAGCAGCTTTAGCGGGGGGGCCTACAATGAGCAGTTCTTC.